These 5 T cell receptor beta chains share one sample of origin, sequenced in a study of T cells after yellow fever vaccination. Via MiXCR, TCRdb re-called the 5' RACE reads, giving one row per CDR3 protein. The table shows about 96,000 distinct CDR3 sequences, with about 8.2% occurring only once. The sequencing used CD8+ T cells not binding an NS4B(214-222) dextramer, sorted from PBMCs, collected less than 16 days after the first yellow fever vaccination. Every receptor here comes from a young man who received the YFV17D yellow fever vaccine.

The chain recombines TRBV7-9 with TRBJ2-5; 7 bases are a match to TRBD2. Germline CDR1 is SEHNR and CDR2 is FQNEAQ (reference sequence). Losses at the gene ends were 2 bases for V and 2 bases for J; bases not matched to a gene: 5. This CDR3 has 15 residues. Here the CDR3 DNA reads TGTGCCAGCAGCTTAACGGGGGGAGTTCAAGAGACCCAGTACTTC. Protein sequence: CASSLTGGVQETQYF.

The rearrangement links TRBV7-2 to TRBJ2-7; no reliable D call. The ends were cut back, 3 bases at V and 3 bases at J, with 12 bases in the middle. Per the germline V gene, CDR1 is SGHTA and CDR2 is FQGNSA. This CDR3 has 14 amino acids. CDR3 nucleotides: TGTGCCAGCAGCTTTTCGCTTTCTCTCTACGAGCAGTACTTC. It encodes CASSFSLSLYEQYF.

The chain uses TRBV13 and TRBJ1-4; possible D gene TRBD1, 5 bases. The V end lost 5 bases, the J end lost 8 bases, and 15 bases lay between the germline ends. Looked up from germline, CDR1 is PRHDT and CDR2 is FYEKMQ (reference sequence). The CDR3 covers 14 residues. The CDR3 protein is CASSPGHYNEKLFF. The CDR3 bases are TGTGCCAGCAGCCCCGGACACTATAACGAAAAACTGTTTTTT.

The chain uses TRBV9 and TRBJ2-5; D might be TRBD1 (5 bases). Trimming took 4 bases from V and 1 from J, leaving 17 bases between them. This CDR3 comprises 16 residues. CDR1 and CDR2 from the germline V gene are SGDLS and YYNGEE. The CDR3, as DNA: TGTGCCAGCAGCCCTGCTGCAGGGCCGGTCCAAGAGACCCAGTACTTC. It is translated as CASSPAAGPVQETQYF.

This clonotype has more than one count but fewer than ten. The V gene is TRBV12-3 or TRBV12-4, the J gene TRBJ1-6; TRBD1 matches at 9 bases. The J segment lost 14 bases and the V segment lost 4 bases, leaving 3 bases of the junction unmatched. The CDR3 length is 12 residues. CDR3 sequence reads: CASSWTGETLHF. The DNA of the CDR3 is TGTGCCAGCAGTTGGACAGGGGAAACCCTCCACTTT.